A single sample gave rise to the 24 T cell receptor beta chains below, sequenced in a study of CD8+CD57+ T cells in acquired aplastic anemia. Patients selected for sequencing had displayed CD8+CD57+ cell expansion by flow cytometry. CDR3 and TCR beta VDJ profiling relied on a genomic DNA template. TCRdb itself ran the reads through MiXCR, one entry per CDR3 protein. The sample consists of fewer than 250,000 distinct CDR3 sequences, more than 40% of them appearing once. Material: sorted CD4+, CD8+, or CD8+CD57+ T cells (not recorded which) from PBMCs. These receptors originate from a human donor with aplastic anemia.

In this sample, this clonotype turned up many times. Relative to the germline gene, one junction end is altered; a read error may explain this. The chain uses TRBV6-2 or TRBV6-3 and TRBJ1-5, with 8 bases matching TRBD1. Per germline, CDR1 MNHEY and CDR2 SVGEGT. CDR3 length equals 15 residues. CDR3 amino acids: CASSSRTGSNQPQHF. As DNA, the CDR3 is TGTGCCAGCAGTTCGCGGACAGGGAGCAACCAGCCCCAGCATTTT.

The V call is TRBV20-1, the J call TRBJ1-5; maybe TRBD1 (6 bases). Trimming shortened V by 5 bases and J by 5 bases, and 13 bases separated the two germline ends. Germline V CDR1 and CDR2: DFQATT, SNEGSKA (reference sequence). The CDR3 covers 13 residues. The CDR3 nucleotides read TGCAGTGCTGCCGGGACAAACGATCAGCCCCAGCATTTT. Its translation is CSAAGTNDQPQHF.

V and J are TRBV9 and TRBJ1-3, with D maybe TRBD1 (6 bases). This CDR3 contains 14 residues. Trimming shortened V by 2 bases and J by 4 bases, and 10 bases separated the two germline ends. The germline gives CDR1 SGDLS, CDR2 YYNGEE. The CDR3, as DNA: TGTGCCAGCAGCGTGGACAGTGGGGGAAACACCATATATTTT. Amino acid sequence: CASSVDSGGNTIYF.

This clonotype appeared once. An end of the junction does not agree with germline; a read error may underlie this. The chain uses TRBV20-1 and TRBJ1-4, with D hard to call. CDR1 and CDR2 from the germline V gene are DFQATT and SNEGSKA (reference sequence). This CDR3 is built from 15 residues. The DNA of the CDR3 is TGCAGTGCCAGAGCAAGAGCGGACTACAATGAAAAACTGTTTTTT. This gives the protein CSARARADYNEKLFF.

This clonotype was picked up many times. V is TRBV20-1 and J is TRBJ1-5, with D unclear. Germline V gives CDR1 DFQATT, CDR2 SNEGSKA (reference sequence). Trimming stripped 0 bases from V and 5 bases from J, with 11 bases between. The CDR3 has 14 residues. CDR3 in DNA: TGCAGTGCTAGAGATAGGAACGGGTATCAGCCCCAGCATTTT. It encodes CSARDRNGYQPQHF.

The table lists this clonotype with many counts. The chain couples TRBV10-1 to TRBJ2-1; TRBD2 might be the D (6 bases). There are 12 residues in the CDR3. CDR1 WNHNN and CDR2 SYGVQD come from the germline V gene (reference sequence). Trimming stripped 6 bases from V and 6 bases from J, with 9 bases between. The CDR3 spells CASRRRGNEQFF. The DNA of the CDR3 is TGCGCCAGCAGAAGGAGGGGCAATGAGCAGTTCTTC.

This clonotype came up a few times. The V call is TRBV7-2, the J call TRBJ2-7; D uncertain. CDR1 and CDR2 (germline): SGHTA, FQGNSA. V was shortened by 1 base and J by 4 bases, with 14 bases between the two germline ends. The CDR3 contains 15 residues. CDR3 residues: CASSLGNPASYEQYF. The CDR3 DNA reads TGTGCCAGCAGCTTAGGGAACCCCGCATCATACGAGCAGTACTTC.

For this clonotype: This may be a read error, as it is one base from a much larger clone. The chain combines TRBV30 with TRBJ1-6, with D uncertain. Germline CDR1 reads GTSNPN; CDR2 reads SVGIG (reference sequence). The CDR3 has 14 amino acids. Trimming removed 3 bases from V and 10 bases from J, with 16 bases in between. CDR3: CAWSALIGVSPLHF. The CDR3 bases are TGTGCCTGGAGCGCCCTAATCGGGGTCTCACCCCTCCACTTT.

Worth noting for this clonotype: At one end the junction does not follow the germline gene, possibly because of a read error. J is TRBJ1-5 and V is TRBV24-1; no clear D gene. There are 15 residues in the CDR3. The germline V gene encodes CDR1 KGHDR and CDR2 SFDVKD. The CDR3 spells CATSERVRTNQPRHF. The CDR3 region has the DNA TGTGCCACCAGTGAACGGGTCAGGACCAATCAGCCCCGGCATTTT.

The gene calls are TRBV19 and TRBJ1-2, with TRBD1 as a possible D gene (6 bases). V was clipped by 4 bases and J by 2 bases, with 20 bases between them. This CDR3 spans 17 amino acids. Germline V CDR1 and CDR2: LNHDA, SQIVND (reference sequence). The CDR3: CASSTMRQVRGNYGYTF. For the CDR3, the DNA is TGTGCCAGTAGTACGATGCGACAGGTTCGAGGCAACTATGGCTACACCTTC.

The chain has TRBV25-1 and TRBJ1-1; TRBD1 aligns across 7 bases. V trimming: 4 bases; J trimming: 3 bases; junction bases outside the gene matches: 5. The length of the CDR3 is 14 residues. Per germline, CDR1 MGHDK and CDR2 SYGVNS. CDR3 residues: CASSVTRGYTEAFF. The CDR3 nucleotides read TGTGCCAGCAGTGTCACCAGGGGGTACACTGAAGCTTTCTTT. The full variable domain, its missing parts supplied by reference TRBV25-1 and TRBJ1-1, is EADIYQTPRYLVIGTGKKITLECSQTMGHDKMYWYQQDPGMELHLIHYSYGVNSTEKGDLSSESTVSRIRTEHFPLTLESARPSHTSQYLCASSVTRGYTEAFFGQGTRLTVV.

With regard to this clonotype: Its ends do not fully match the called genes, so a read error is possible. This chain links TRBV5-1 with TRBJ2-1, with TRBD2 matching 8 bases. The CDR3 contains 18 residues. The germline V gene has CDR1 SGHRS and CDR2 YFSETQ. The DNA for the CDR3 is TGTGCCAGCAGCGCTCCTCCGGGGCTAGCGGGTACTTACAATGGGCAGTTCTTC. Encoded protein: CASSAPPGLAGTYNGQFF.

The count of this clonotype is one. A read error may account for a junction end that differs from germline. The chain employs TRBV24-1 and TRBJ2-1; unclear D gene. The CDR3 is made up of 13 amino acids. The germline V gene has CDR1 KGHDR and CDR2 SFDVKD. The CDR3, as DNA: TGTGCCACCAGTGAACCTACTGCAAATGAGCAGTCCTTC. Amino acids: CATSEPTANEQSF.

This clonotype showed up many times. The chain has TRBV2 and TRBJ2-1, with D possibly TRBD2 on 5 matching bases. V lost 7 bases and J lost 5, with 12 bases in between. Per the germline V gene, CDR1 is SNHLY and CDR2 is FYNNEI. This CDR3 region has 13 residues. CDR3 sequence (DNA): TGTGCCAGCAAAGATCTAGCCAACAATGAGCAGTTCTTC. Amino acids: CASKDLANNEQFF. Using reference TRBV2 and TRBJ2-1 for the parts outside the CDR3, the full variable domain is EPEVTQTPSHQVTQMGQEVILRCVPISNHLYFYWYRQILGQKVEFLVSFYNNEISEKSEIFDDQFSVERPDGSNFTLKIRSTKLEDSAMYFCASKDLANNEQFFGPGTRLTVL.

In this sample, this clonotype turned up a few times. The J gene is TRBJ1-5, the V gene TRBV15; the D is unclear. Trimming removed 3 bases at V and 0 bases at J, with 6 bases between. Germline V lookup: CDR1 LNHNV, CDR2 YYDKDF (reference sequence). The CDR3 loop spans 14 amino acids. The CDR3 DNA follows: TGTGCCACCAGCAGGGGTTATAGCAATCAGCCCCAGCATTTT. Amino acid sequence: CATSRGYSNQPQHF.

The sample holds many counts of this clonotype. The CDR3, as DNA: TGCAGTGCTCCGGGCCGGCACCGTTCTAGGGGCGAGCAGTACTTC. Translation gives CSAPGRHRSRGEQYF. This rearrangement joins TRBV20-1 to TRBJ2-7; tentatively, D is TRBD1 (5 bases). CDR3 size: 15 residues. The germline CDR1 and CDR2 sequences are DFQATT and SNEGSKA (reference sequence). V was cut by 5 bases and J by 6 bases, with 23 bases left in between.

In the case of this clonotype: A much more abundant neighbour one base away suggests this may be a read error. The rearrangement uses TRBV29-1 and TRBJ2-2; D is perhaps TRBD2 (5 bases). The V end was cut by 6 bases, the J end by 6 bases, with 17 bases between. This CDR3 is 14 amino acids long. Germline V gene sequence: CDR1 SQVTM, CDR2 ANQGSEA. The DNA for the CDR3 is TGCAGCGTCCCGGGGTGGCCCGGAGCCGGGGAGCTGTTTTTT. Translation: CSVPGWPGAGELFF.

The rearrangement joins TRBV12-3 or TRBV12-4 to TRBJ1-4; unclear D gene. This CDR3 has 15 residues. V dropped 2 bases and J dropped 7 bases, with 14 bases sitting between them. The CDR3 here is CASSLRRGVTEKLFF. CDR3 nucleotide sequence: TGTGCCAGCAGTTTACGGAGAGGCGTGACTGAAAAACTGTTTTTT.

The chain combines TRBV20-1 with TRBJ2-3, with D unresolved. Germline CDR1 DFQATT, CDR2 SNEGSKA (reference sequence). V lost 3 bases, J lost 1 base, and 11 bases lay in between. The CDR3 contains 14 residues. CDR3 protein: CSARDPLGTDTQYF. CDR3 nucleotides: TGCAGTGCTAGGGACCCTCTGGGCACAGATACGCAGTATTTT.

There are many counts of this clonotype. The V call is TRBV4-1, the J call TRBJ2-1; 9 nucleotides agree with TRBD2. CDR3 length equals 16 residues. The germline V gene has CDR1 MGHRA and CDR2 YSYEKL. The V gene end was trimmed by 0 bases and the J gene end by 10 bases; junction bases not matched to a gene: 10. CDR3 in amino acids: CASSQELAGALSEQFF. In DNA, the CDR3 is TGCGCCAGCAGCCAAGAGTTAGCGGGGGCGCTCAGCGAGCAGTTCTTC.

With respect to this clonotype: Compared with germline, one end of the junction differs, possibly owing to a read error. V and J are TRBV7-8 and TRBJ1-2; 10 bases are shared with TRBD1. The germline gives CDR1 SGHVS, CDR2 FQNEAQ. The CDR3 extends over 15 amino acids. The CDR3 nucleotides are TGCGCCAGCAGCCAGCCTGTTGACAGGGGGCAAGGCTACACCTTC. It specifies CASSQPVDRGQGYTF.

The CDR3 DNA is TGTGCCAGCAGCCAACAGGGGTGGCATTCACCCCTCCACTTT. This sequence encodes CASSQQGWHSPLHF. This sequence joins TRBV7-2 and TRBJ1-6; 7 bases fit TRBD1. Germline V CDR1 and CDR2: SGHTA, FQGNSA. The junction had 6 bases not matched to a gene; V was cut back by 5 bases and J by 8 bases. This CDR3 has 14 residues.

This clonotype was seen repeatedly, ten times or more. The rearrangement joins TRBV4-1 to TRBJ2-7; tentatively, D is TRBD2 (5 bases). CDR3 length equals 13 residues. Germline V CDR1 and CDR2: MGHRA, YSYEKL. V lost 3 bases and J lost 4, with 10 bases in between. The CDR3 protein is CASSHPGSYEQYF. CDR3 in DNA: TGCGCCAGCAGCCATCCGGGGTCATACGAGCAGTACTTC.

The chain carries TRBV28 and TRBJ2-3; TRBD2 matches 9 bases. Germline lookup yields CDR1 MDHEN and CDR2 SYDVKM. The CDR3 length is 16 residues. V shed 4 bases and J 1 base; nucleotides not matched to a gene: 6. CDR3 DNA sequence: TGTGCCAGCAGTTCAGACGAGCGGGAGGGCACAGATACGCAGTATTTT. Its translation: CASSSDEREGTDTQYF.